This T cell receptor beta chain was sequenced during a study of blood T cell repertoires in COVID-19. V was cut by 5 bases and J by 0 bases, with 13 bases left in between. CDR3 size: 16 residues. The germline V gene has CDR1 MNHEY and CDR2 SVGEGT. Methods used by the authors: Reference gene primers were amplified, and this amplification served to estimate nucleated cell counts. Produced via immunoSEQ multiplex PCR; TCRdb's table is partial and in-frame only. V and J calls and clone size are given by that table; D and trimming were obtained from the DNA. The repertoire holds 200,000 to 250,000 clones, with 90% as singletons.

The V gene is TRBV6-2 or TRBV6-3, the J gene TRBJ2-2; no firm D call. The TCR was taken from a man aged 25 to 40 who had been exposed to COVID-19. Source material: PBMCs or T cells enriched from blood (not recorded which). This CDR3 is CASSRRPRTNTGELFF. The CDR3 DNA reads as TGTGCCAGCAGTCGTCGACCCAGGACGAACACCGGGGAGCTGTTTTTT.